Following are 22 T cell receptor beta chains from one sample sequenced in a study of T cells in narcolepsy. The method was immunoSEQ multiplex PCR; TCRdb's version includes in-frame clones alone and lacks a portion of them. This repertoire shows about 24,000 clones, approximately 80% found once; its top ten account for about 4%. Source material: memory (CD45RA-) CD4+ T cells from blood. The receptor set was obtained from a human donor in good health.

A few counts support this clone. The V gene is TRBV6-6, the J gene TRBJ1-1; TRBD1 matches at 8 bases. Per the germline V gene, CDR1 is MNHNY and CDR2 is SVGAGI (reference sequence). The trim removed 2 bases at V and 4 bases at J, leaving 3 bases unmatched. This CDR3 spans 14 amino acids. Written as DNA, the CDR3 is TGTGCCAGCAGTTACCGACAGGGGAGCACTGAAGCTTTCTTT. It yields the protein CASSYRQGSTEAFF.

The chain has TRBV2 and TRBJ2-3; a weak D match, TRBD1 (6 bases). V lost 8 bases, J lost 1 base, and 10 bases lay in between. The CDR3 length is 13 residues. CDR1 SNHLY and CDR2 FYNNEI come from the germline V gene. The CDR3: CASRQDGTDTQYF. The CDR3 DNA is TGTGCCAGCCGACAGGACGGCACAGATACGCAGTATTTT. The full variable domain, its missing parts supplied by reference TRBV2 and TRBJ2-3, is EPEVTQTPSHQVTQMGQEVILRCVPISNHLYFYWYRQILGQKVEFLVSFYNNEISEKSEIFDDQFSVERPDGSNFTLKIRSTKLEDSAMYFCASRQDGTDTQYFGPGTRLTVL.

CDR3 protein: CASSLGSTDTQYF. In DNA, the CDR3 is TGTGCCAGCAGCTTAGGAAGCACAGATACGCAGTATTTT. The V and J genes are TRBV5-6 and TRBJ2-3; D gene unclear. With 2 bases removed from V and 0 bases from J, the gap between germline ends came to 4 bases. In germline, CDR1 is SGHDT, CDR2 YYEEEE. The CDR3 consists of 13 residues.

The CDR3 DNA follows: TGCGCCAGCAGCTTGGGGACAGGGCGGGAAGCTTTCTTT. It codes for CASSLGTGREAFF. The chain recombines TRBV5-1 with TRBJ1-1, with 8 positions matching TRBD1. Germline loops: CDR1 SGHRS, CDR2 YFSETQ. This CDR3 region has 13 residues. V trimming: 0 bases; J trimming: 8 bases; junction bases outside the gene matches: 3.

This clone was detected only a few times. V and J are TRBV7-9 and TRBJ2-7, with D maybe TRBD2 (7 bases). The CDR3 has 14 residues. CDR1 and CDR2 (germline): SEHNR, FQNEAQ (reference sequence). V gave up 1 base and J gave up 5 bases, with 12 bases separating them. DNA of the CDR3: TGTGCCAGCAGCTTAGATGGCGGGGGCCACGAGCAGTACTTC. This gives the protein CASSLDGGGHEQYF.

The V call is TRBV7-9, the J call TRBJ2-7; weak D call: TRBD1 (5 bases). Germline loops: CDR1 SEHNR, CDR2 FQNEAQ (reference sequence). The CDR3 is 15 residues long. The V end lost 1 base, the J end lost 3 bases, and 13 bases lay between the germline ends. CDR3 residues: CASSLGVGVVYEQYF. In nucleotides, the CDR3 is TGTGCCAGCAGCTTAGGGGTAGGGGTCGTCTACGAGCAGTACTTC.

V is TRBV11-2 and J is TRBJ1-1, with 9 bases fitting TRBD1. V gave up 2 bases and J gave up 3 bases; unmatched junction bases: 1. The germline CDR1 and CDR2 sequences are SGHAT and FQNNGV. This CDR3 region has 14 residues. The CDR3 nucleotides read TGTGCCAGCAGCTTATGGACAGGGGACACTGAAGCTTTCTTT. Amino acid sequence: CASSLWTGDTEAFF.

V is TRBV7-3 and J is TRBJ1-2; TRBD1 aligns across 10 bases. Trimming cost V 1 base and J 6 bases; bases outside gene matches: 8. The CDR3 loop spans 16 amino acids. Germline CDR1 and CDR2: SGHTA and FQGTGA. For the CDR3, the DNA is TGTGCCAGCAGCTTAAAGGCCCCCGGGACAGGGGATGGCTACACCTTC. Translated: CASSLKAPGTGDGYTF.

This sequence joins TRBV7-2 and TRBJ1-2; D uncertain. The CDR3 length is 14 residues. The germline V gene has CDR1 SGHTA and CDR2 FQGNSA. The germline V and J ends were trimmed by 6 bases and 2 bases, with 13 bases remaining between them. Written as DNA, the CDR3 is TGTGCCAGCAGTCCCCGGCCAGCAAACTATGGCTACACCTTC. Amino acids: CASSPRPANYGYTF.

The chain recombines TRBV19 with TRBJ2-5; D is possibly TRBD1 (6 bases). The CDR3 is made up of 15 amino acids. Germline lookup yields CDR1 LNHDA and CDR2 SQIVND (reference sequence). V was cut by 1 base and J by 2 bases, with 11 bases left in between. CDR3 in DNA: TGTGCCAGTAGTATAGGTGACAGGAGACAAGAGACCCAGTACTTC. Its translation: CASSIGDRRQETQYF.

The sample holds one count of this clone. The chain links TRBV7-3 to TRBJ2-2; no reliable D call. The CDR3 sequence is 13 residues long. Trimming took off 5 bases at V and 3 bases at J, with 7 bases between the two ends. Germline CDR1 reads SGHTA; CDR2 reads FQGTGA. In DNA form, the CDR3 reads TGTGCCAGCAGCGGGGTAGACACCGGGGAGCTGTTTTTT. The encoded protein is CASSGVDTGELFF.

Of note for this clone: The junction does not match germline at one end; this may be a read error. The CDR3 is CASRLGTSHQETQYF. The CDR3 nucleotides are TGTGCCAGCCGCTTGGGCACAAGTCACCAAGAGACCCAGTACTTC. J is TRBJ2-5 and V is TRBV11-3; D is unclear. The CDR3 is 15 amino acids. Germline V lookup: CDR1 SGHNT, CDR2 YENEEA.

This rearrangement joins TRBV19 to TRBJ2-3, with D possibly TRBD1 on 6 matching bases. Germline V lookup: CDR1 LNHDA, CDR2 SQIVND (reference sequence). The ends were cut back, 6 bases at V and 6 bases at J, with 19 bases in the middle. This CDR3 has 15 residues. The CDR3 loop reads CASSHWMMGADTQYF. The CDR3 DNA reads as TGTGCCAGTAGCCATTGGATGATGGGGGCGGATACGCAGTATTTT.

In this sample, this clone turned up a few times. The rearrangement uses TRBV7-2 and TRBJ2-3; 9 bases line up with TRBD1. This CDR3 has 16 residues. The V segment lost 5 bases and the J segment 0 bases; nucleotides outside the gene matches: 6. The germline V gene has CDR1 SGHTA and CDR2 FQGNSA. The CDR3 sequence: CASSPRQGGSTDTQYF. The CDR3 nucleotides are TGTGCCAGCAGCCCTCGACAGGGGGGGAGCACAGATACGCAGTATTTT.

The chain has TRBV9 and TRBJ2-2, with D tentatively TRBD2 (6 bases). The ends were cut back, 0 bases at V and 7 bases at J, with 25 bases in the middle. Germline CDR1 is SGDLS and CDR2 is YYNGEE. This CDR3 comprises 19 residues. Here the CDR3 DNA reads TGTGCCAGCAGCGTAGGGCTAGCCTTACGGAAACGGGGGATCGGGGAGCTGTTTTTT. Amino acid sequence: CASSVGLALRKRGIGELFF.

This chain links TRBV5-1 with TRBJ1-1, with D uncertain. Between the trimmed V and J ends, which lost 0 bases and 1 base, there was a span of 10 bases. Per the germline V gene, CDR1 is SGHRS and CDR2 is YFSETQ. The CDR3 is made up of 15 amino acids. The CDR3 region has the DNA TGCGCCAGCAGCTTGGTCCCTGGTGGGAACACTGAAGCTTTCTTT. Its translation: CASSLVPGGNTEAFF.

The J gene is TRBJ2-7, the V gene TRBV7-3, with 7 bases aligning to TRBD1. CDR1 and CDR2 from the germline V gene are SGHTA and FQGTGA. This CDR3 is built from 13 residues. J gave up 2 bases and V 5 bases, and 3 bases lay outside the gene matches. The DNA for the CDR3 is TGTGCCAGCAGCCCGGGACAGACCTACGAGCAGTACTTC. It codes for CASSPGQTYEQYF.

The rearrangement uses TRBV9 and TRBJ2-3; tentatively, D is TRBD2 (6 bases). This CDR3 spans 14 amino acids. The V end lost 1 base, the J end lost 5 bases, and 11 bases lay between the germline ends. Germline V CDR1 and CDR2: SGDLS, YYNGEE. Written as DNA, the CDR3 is TGTGCCAGCAGCGTATTAGGGACTTTAGATACGCAGTATTTT. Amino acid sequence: CASSVLGTLDTQYF.

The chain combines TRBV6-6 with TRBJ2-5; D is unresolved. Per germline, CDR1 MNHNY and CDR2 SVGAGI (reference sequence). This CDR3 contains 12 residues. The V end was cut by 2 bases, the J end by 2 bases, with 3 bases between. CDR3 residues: CASSYGQETQYF. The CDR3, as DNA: TGTGCCAGCAGTTACGGGCAAGAGACCCAGTACTTC.

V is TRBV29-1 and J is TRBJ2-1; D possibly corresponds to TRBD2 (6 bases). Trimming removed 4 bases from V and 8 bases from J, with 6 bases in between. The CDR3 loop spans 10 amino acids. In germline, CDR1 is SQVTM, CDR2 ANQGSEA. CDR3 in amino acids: CSVGRDEQFF. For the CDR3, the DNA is TGCAGCGTTGGGAGGGATGAGCAGTTCTTC.

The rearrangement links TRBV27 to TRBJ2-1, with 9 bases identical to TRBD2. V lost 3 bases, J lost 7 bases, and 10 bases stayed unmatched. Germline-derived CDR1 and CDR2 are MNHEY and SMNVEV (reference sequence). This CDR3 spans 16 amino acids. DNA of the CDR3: TGTGCCAGCAGTTTGGTAGGCGGGGGGGCCCCAAATGAGCAGTTCTTC. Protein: CASSLVGGGAPNEQFF.

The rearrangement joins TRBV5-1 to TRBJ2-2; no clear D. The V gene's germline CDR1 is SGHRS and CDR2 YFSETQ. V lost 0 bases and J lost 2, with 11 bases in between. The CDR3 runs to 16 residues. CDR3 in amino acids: CASSLEGFRNTGELFF. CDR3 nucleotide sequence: TGCGCCAGCAGCTTGGAAGGCTTTAGAAACACCGGGGAGCTGTTTTTT.